One sample yielded the 24 T cell receptor beta chains listed below, sequenced in a study of T cells after yellow fever vaccination (dated by TCRdb to 2018 to 2020). Libraries were made using 5' RACE. The instrument was an Illumina HiSeq 2500. TCRdb applied fastp at Q25 and MiXCR to the public reads, then kept only in-frame beta chains. Under each unique CDR3 protein, matching rows form one entry showing the most common genes and DNA. In all, the sample holds hundreds of thousands of distinct CDR3 sequences, and 8.7% of those were seen once. 18% of the sample is held by the ten biggest clonotypes. What the treatment or condition label conveys for this sample: live attenuated yellow fever vaccine strain. Sequencing used PBMCs, obtained on the day of the first yellow fever vaccination. These receptors were taken from a young man who received the YFV17D yellow fever vaccine.

This clonotype was observed a few times. The V call is TRBV24-1, the J call TRBJ1-6, with 7 nucleotides matching TRBD1. The CDR3 totals 14 residues. V shed 5 bases and J 9 bases; nucleotides not matched to a gene: 6. From germline, CDR1 is KGHDR and CDR2 SFDVKD. CDR3 bases: TGTGCCACCAGTGCCACAGGGGTAATTTCACCCCTCCACTTT. Translating it yields CATSATGVISPLHF.

This clonotype was seen a handful of times. The V gene is TRBV7-2, the J gene TRBJ2-5; D is ambiguous. Germline V lookup: CDR1 SGHTA, CDR2 FQGNSA. With 2 bases removed from V and 4 bases from J, the gap between germline ends came to 14 bases. This CDR3 comprises 15 residues. As DNA, the CDR3 is TGTGCCAGCAGCTTACCCCTCTCGGCCCTAGAGACCCAGTACTTC. Translated: CASSLPLSALETQYF.

The V gene is TRBV11-2, the J gene TRBJ2-2; D uncertain. From germline, CDR1 is SGHAT and CDR2 FQNNGV. This CDR3 comprises 13 residues. With 2 bases removed from V and 6 bases from J, the gap between germline ends came to 7 bases. As DNA, the CDR3 is TGTGCCAGCAGCTTACAACCCCCCGGGGAGCTGTTTTTT. It yields the protein CASSLQPPGELFF. Looking up the rest from reference TRBV11-2 and TRBJ2-2 gives the full variable domain: EAGVAQSPRYKIIEKRQSVAFWCNPISGHATLYWYQQILGQGPKLLIQFQNNGVVDDSQLPKDRFSAERLKGVDSTLKIQPAKLEDSAVYLCASSLQPPGELFFGEGSRLTVL.

In its sample, this clonotype was seen a few times. This rearrangement joins TRBV6-1 to TRBJ1-1, with D possibly matching TRBD1 (6 bases). CDR3 length equals 16 residues. Germline V gives CDR1 MNHNS, CDR2 SASEGT. Trimming took off 6 bases at V and 1 base at J, with 18 bases between the two ends. The CDR3 DNA reads TGTGCCAGCAGAAAGGTGGGGGGGCGATCGAACACTGAAGCTTTCTTT. The encoded protein is CASRKVGGRSNTEAFF.

This clonotype was seen a few times. This rearrangement joins TRBV6-5 to TRBJ2-5, with unresolved D. The CDR3 is made up of 14 amino acids. Germline CDR1 MNHEY, CDR2 SVGAGI. Trimming took 6 bases from V and 1 from J, leaving 12 bases between them. The DNA of the CDR3 is TGTGCCAGCAGCCATAGGTTCGCCCAAGAGACCCAGTACTTC. The encoded protein is CASSHRFAQETQYF.

The V and J genes are TRBV25-1 and TRBJ2-7; no clear D. The CDR3 is 13 amino acids. Germline CDR1 and CDR2: MGHDK and SYGVNS. Trimming pared 8 bases from V and 2 bases from J, leaving 13 bases between. The DNA for the CDR3 is TGTGCCAGCCTTAATAAAGGGCCCTACGAGCAGTACGTC. Encoded protein: CASLNKGPYEQYV.

This clonotype was seen many times. The J gene is TRBJ1-3, the V gene TRBV7-6; D unclear. CDR1 SGHVS and CDR2 FNYEAQ come from the germline V gene. The CDR3 has 11 amino acids. V was pared by 2 bases and J by 5 bases, with 1 base between. The CDR3 region has the DNA TGTGCCAGCAGCTTACGAAACACCATATATTTT. Translation: CASSLRNTIYF.

This clonotype turned up a few times. V and J are TRBV12-3 or TRBV12-4 and TRBJ2-5; 8 bases align to TRBD1. V shed 4 bases and J 2 bases; nucleotides not matched to a gene: 9. The CDR3 runs 16 residues. The CDR3: CASSSDRGERQETQYF. The CDR3 coding sequence is TGTGCCAGCAGTTCCGACAGGGGCGAACGTCAAGAGACCCAGTACTTC.

The table lists this clonotype with a few counts. The genes are TRBV29-1 and TRBJ1-2, with D hard to call. V was trimmed by 3 bases and J by 5 bases, leaving 13 bases between them. The CDR3 is 13 amino acids. Germline lookup yields CDR1 SQVTM and CDR2 ANQGSEA. CDR3: CSVDRRGAYGYTF. The CDR3 DNA is TGCAGCGTTGACCGACGGGGAGCGTATGGCTACACCTTC.

The CDR3 loop reads CSARVEGQGYNEQFF. The CDR3, as DNA: TGCAGTGCTAGAGTGGAAGGGCAAGGATATAATGAGCAGTTCTTC. The V gene is TRBV20-1, the J gene TRBJ2-1; D gene ambiguous. The ends were cut back, 1 base at V and 7 bases at J, with 17 bases in the middle. The CDR3 totals 15 residues. CDR1 and CDR2 (germline): DFQATT, SNEGSKA (reference sequence).

The chain joins TRBV7-2 to TRBJ1-2; D remains unclear. Between the trimmed V and J ends, which lost 4 bases and 2 bases, there was a span of 14 bases. The germline V gene has CDR1 SGHTA and CDR2 FQGNSA. The CDR3 has 15 amino acids. CDR3 region: CASSSSSGLNYGYTF. In nucleotides, the CDR3 is TGTGCCAGCAGCTCTTCCTCTGGGTTAAACTATGGCTACACCTTC.

The chain uses TRBV3-1 and TRBJ2-7; no reliable D call. The CDR3 has 17 amino acids. Trimming shortened V by 3 bases and J by 0 bases, and 18 bases separated the two germline ends. The germline V gene has CDR1 LGHDT and CDR2 YNNKEL (reference sequence). The CDR3 region is CASSQPLGRYDSYEQYF. The CDR3, as DNA: TGTGCCAGCAGCCAGCCCCTGGGCAGGTATGACTCCTACGAGCAGTACTTC.

V is TRBV19 and J is TRBJ1-5; 7 positions match TRBD1. The CDR3 sequence is 14 residues long. CDR1 and CDR2 (germline): LNHDA, SQIVND (reference sequence). J lost 0 bases, V lost 6 bases, and 2 bases had no gene match. The CDR3 DNA sequence: TGTGCCAGTAGCACAGGGGTTAGCAATCAGCCCCAGCATTTT. Protein: CASSTGVSNQPQHF.

The chain joins TRBV13 to TRBJ1-3; no definite D call. The V gene's germline CDR1 is PRHDT and CDR2 FYEKMQ (reference sequence). The CDR3 consists of 17 residues. Trimming took off 4 bases at V and 0 bases at J, with 16 bases between the two ends. CDR3 in DNA: TGTGCCAGCAGCTCCCCCTTGGGCTATAGCTCTGGAAACACCATATATTTT. Encoded protein: CASSSPLGYSSGNTIYF.

This clonotype turned up a few times. The gene calls are TRBV29-1 and TRBJ1-1; possible D gene TRBD1, 6 bases. The CDR3 covers 10 residues. Germline V CDR1 and CDR2: SQVTM, ANQGSEA. Between the trimmed V and J ends, which lost 3 bases and 12 bases, there was a span of 11 bases. The CDR3 nucleotides are TGCAGCGTTGAGAGGGGGTGGTCTTTCTTT. Protein sequence: CSVERGWSFF.

This clonotype was recorded a few times. This chain uses TRBV7-2 with TRBJ2-5; TRBD1 aligns across 9 bases. CDR1 SGHTA and CDR2 FQGNSA come from the germline V gene. This CDR3 is 14 amino acids long. Trimming removed 3 bases from V and 4 bases from J; junction bases left unmatched: 3. CDR3 sequence reads: CASSFPDRGETQYF. Here the CDR3 DNA reads TGTGCCAGCAGCTTCCCGGACAGGGGAGAGACCCAGTACTTC.

For this clonotype: The junction differs from germline at one of its ends, possibly a read error. The genes are TRBV5-4 and TRBJ2-5; TRBD2 might be the D (5 bases). The germline V gene encodes CDR1 SGHNT and CDR2 YYREEE (reference sequence). The CDR3 consists of 13 residues. The CDR3 here is CASRGRGQETHYF. CDR3 bases: TGTGCCAGCAGAGGGCGCGGGCAAGAGACCCATTACTTC.

This chain links TRBV12-3 or TRBV12-4 with TRBJ2-3; no definite D call. Trimming took off 1 base at V and 2 bases at J, with 7 bases between the two ends. The CDR3 is made up of 14 amino acids. The CDR3 bases are TGTGCCAGCAGTTTAGAGACCTACACAGATACGCAGTATTTT. Translation gives CASSLETYTDTQYF.

The genes are TRBV5-1 and TRBJ1-1; D possibly corresponds to TRBD1 (5 bases). The CDR3 spans 16 residues. V gave up 5 bases and J gave up 2 bases, with 19 bases separating them. CDR1 is SGHRS and CDR2 is YFSETQ in the germline V gene. The CDR3 sequence is CASRNRQGWINTEAFF. CDR3 nucleotide sequence: TGCGCCAGCAGAAACCGGCAGGGTTGGATTAACACTGAAGCTTTCTTT. Full variable domain (outside the CDR3, taken from reference TRBV5-1 and TRBJ1-1): KAGVTQTPRYLIKTRGQQVTLSCSPISGHRSVSWYQQTPGQGLQFLFEYFSETQRNKGNFPGRFSGRQFSNSRSEMNVSTLELGDSALYLCASRNRQGWINTEAFFGQGTRLTVV.

This clonotype was picked up a small number of times. The chain employs TRBV12-3 or TRBV12-4 and TRBJ2-7; 7 nucleotides align to TRBD2. The V segment lost 2 bases and the J segment 6 bases; nucleotides outside the gene matches: 4. The CDR3 spans 13 residues. The CDR3 sequence is CASSLRLAVEQYF. CDR3 DNA: TGTGCCAGCAGTTTACGGCTAGCGGTCGAGCAGTACTTC.

The chain employs TRBV7-6 and TRBJ1-4; a weak D match, TRBD1 (6 bases). Germline V lookup: CDR1 SGHVS, CDR2 FNYEAQ. V shed 1 base and J shed 4 bases, with 13 bases lying between them. CDR3 length: 16 amino acids. In DNA, the CDR3 is TGTGCCAGCAGCTTAGGGGGGCTCTATCTTAATGAAAAACTGTTTTTT. It codes for CASSLGGLYLNEKLFF.

This clonotype was found a few times. The chain joins TRBV7-2 to TRBJ2-7; 11 nucleotides line up with TRBD2. The trim removed 1 base at V and 4 bases at J, leaving 3 bases unmatched. Germline lookup yields CDR1 SGHTA and CDR2 FQGNSA. The CDR3 length is 15 residues. The CDR3 DNA is TGTGCCAGCAGCTTAGTACGACTAGCGGGGTACGAGCAGTACTTC. Residues: CASSLVRLAGYEQYF.

This clonotype was counted ten times or more. V and J are TRBV3-1 and TRBJ1-5; D might be TRBD1 (6 bases). This CDR3 is 14 amino acids long. Trimming took off 3 bases at V and 5 bases at J, with 11 bases between the two ends. The germline V gene has CDR1 LGHDT and CDR2 YNNKEL (reference sequence). The CDR3 coding sequence is TGTGCCAGCAGCCAGGGGGGGGGCGATCAGCCCCAGCATTTT. Protein product: CASSQGGGDQPQHF.

This clonotype appeared a few times. V gene TRBV5-6 combines with J gene TRBJ2-3, with a tentative D call TRBD1 (6 bases). The CDR3 spans 14 residues. Trimming removed 1 base at V and 5 bases at J, with 11 bases between. Germline V gene sequence: CDR1 SGHDT, CDR2 YYEEEE. The CDR3 bases are TGTGCCAGCAGCTTGAGACAGGTTGGAGATACGCAGTATTTT. Translating gives CASSLRQVGDTQYF.